This TCR beta chain was found in a study of shared clonotypes between healthy human individuals (dated by TCRdb to 2019 to 2021). About the study as a whole: Two women and a few men aged 18 to 49 years were included in the cohort. To estimate repertoire size and how much clonotype sharing occurs between individuals, the study deeply sequenced the blood TCR repertoires of about five healthy adults. To increase sequencing depth and limit assay-specific biases, TCR repertoire library preparation and sequencing were carried out by different laboratories using diverse techniques. Per donor, three plates each were used for CD4 naive and CD4 memory, two for CD8 naive, and one for CD8 memory. Each donor's leukapheresis produced roughly between roughly 0.85 and 9.5 billion PBMCs. Broad study findings and their caveats: Even with the large sequencing depth, rarefaction of the sorted-subset datasets indicated that sequencing was incomplete. Because the study included a small number of donors, the genetic and exposure-history diversity represented was limited. Pairwise subsampling led to the expectation that sequencing depth would affect the degree of clonotype sharing among donors. Only blood was sampled, and tissue TCR repertoires likely differ from those in blood. Sharing across a few donors was observed for about 4.8% of naive CD4, over 3% of naive CD8, over 2% of memory CD4, and roughly 0.4% of memory CD8 clonotypes. Compared with non-shared clonotypes, clonotypes shared by all four sorted-subset donors had higher generation probabilities. Estimated clonotype richness was generally larger for naive than for memory subsets.

From the cysteine up to the phenylalanine, the CDR3 has a length of 16 residues. Only CDR3 DNA remains: 48 bases, in frame from the first base. In the germline V gene, CDR1 corresponds to SNHLY and CDR2 to FYNNEI. V lost 6 bases and J lost 1 base; the stretch between them is 18 bases long. TCR CDR3 regions were amplified from genomic DNA by multiplex PCR using the deep immunoSEQ assay. For each cell subset, the extracted genomic DNA was distributed evenly across all wells of several immunoSEQ 96-well plates, and each plate served as one replicate. Each replicate PCR for sorted subsets received roughly 0.2 ug genomic DNA, equal to 30,000 or so T cell genomes. Purified libraries were quantified with a Qubit 3.0 fluorometer, sized on a Bioanalyzer 2100, and re-quantified with the KAPA Library Quantification kit. Every immunoSEQ 96-well plate was sequenced on a separate single-read 150-cycle Illumina NextSeq 550 flow cell. The paper's data handling went like this. Because the immunoSEQ output included only junctional sequences and no quality scores, the filtering could not be the same as the filtering used for full-length reads. To assign V/J genes and CDR3, sequences were annotated against IMGT germline references using PyIR, a Python wrapper for IgBLAST v1.9. Reads were filtered out if the reads had weak V/J assignments (E-value above 1e-6), no CDR3, stop codons, out-of-frame junctions, or ambiguous translated residues. A V3J clonotype was defined by an identical inferred V gene, J gene, and CDR3 amino acid sequence. Percentage overlap between repertoires was computed as shared unique clonotypes divided by the size of the smaller repertoire. Richness of each repertoire was evaluated using RTK rarefaction, the Chao1 estimator, and Recon v2.1 estimates of unobserved clonotypes. For all TCRbeta clonotypes obtained by the gDNA method from four donors, generation probabilities were computed with OLGA. Drawn from immuneACCESS, this table holds only the in-frame rearrangements with V and J called that TCRdb kept. Clones are partly lost; checked studies trace under half to an unresolved V gene and leave the rest unexplained. Clone size and the V and J calls come from that table; the DNA yielded D and trimming. The sample data list about 700,000 clones, and just over 90% of these were observed just once. Clones ranked in the top ten supply 24% of the sample.

For the CD8 naive samples, CD45RO-negative cells were positively selected for CCR7, yielding a CD45RA+CCR7+ population from which TemRA cells were excluded. The donors were healthy, HIV-negative adults with no recently reported acute infections or vaccinations. Every donor was a Caucasian adult living in Nashville, Tennessee, USA. Blood was collected by leukapheresis, and PBMCs were isolated by Ficoll-Histopaque density gradient centrifugation and then cryopreserved in liquid nitrogen vapor phase. Analytical flow cytometry was used to check the purity and quantity of every magnetically sorted T cell population. Genomic DNA was isolated from every sorted fraction and measured by UV absorbance on a Nanodrop 2000c. As to this clone: Its antigen target is currently unknown. It has no much larger one-base neighbor in the sample; base qualities were not kept.

The source is a man aged 25-45 years in good health. This sequence uses TRBV2 and TRBJ1-1; 6 matching bases give a weak D call of TRBD1. The specimen sequenced was naive CD8+ T cells sorted from blood. The cell subset or site tag for this specimen amounts to: CD45RA+CCR7+. The CDR3 region reads CASRTGTTTENTEAFF. The nucleotide sequence is TGTGCCAGCAGAACCGGGACAACGACCGAGAACACTGAAGCTTTCTTT. With the rest looked up from the reference TRBV2 and TRBJ1-1 genes rather than sequenced, the full variable domain is EPEVTQTPSHQVTQMGQEVILRCVPISNHLYFYWYRQILGQKVEFLVSFYNNEISEKSEIFDDQFSVERPDGSNFTLKIRSTKLEDSAMYFCASRTGTTTENTEAFFGQGTRLTVV.